Below are 20 T cell receptor beta chains sequenced from a single sample in a study. Via MiXCR, TCRdb re-called the RT-PCR reads, giving one row per CDR3 protein. The data show more than 550,000 distinct CDR3 sequences, approximately 15% seen once. The sequencing sample was made of memory CD4+ T cells from blood. The receptors here all came from a female donor in good health, serving as a healthy control.

This clonotype was seen only a few times. V is TRBV5-1 and J is TRBJ1-4; the D is unclear. From germline, CDR1 is SGHRS and CDR2 YFSETQ. The CDR3 spans 17 residues. Deletions cut 3 bases from V and 0 bases from J, with 15 bases between. The CDR3 is CASSSTRTGTTNEKLFF. The CDR3 DNA follows: TGCGCCAGCAGCTCAACCAGGACGGGTACAACTAATGAAAAACTGTTTTTT.

This clonotype was recorded a few times. The chain employs TRBV27 and TRBJ2-3; no clear D gene. The CDR3 is made up of 16 amino acids. CDR1 is MNHEY and CDR2 is SMNVEV in the germline V gene (reference sequence). V lost 2 bases and J 5 bases, leaving 17 bases between the germline ends. The chain's CDR3 is CASSLLWSVAGDTQYF. The CDR3, as DNA: TGTGCCAGCAGTTTACTGTGGTCGGTAGCCGGAGATACGCAGTATTTT.

This clonotype is a singleton in its sample. V gene TRBV18 combines with J gene TRBJ2-2, with no clear D. The CDR3 totals 14 residues. CDR1 is KGHSH, CDR2 LQKENI, per germline. V gave up 0 bases and J gave up 8 bases, with 10 bases separating them. The chain's CDR3 is CASSPPAVTGELFF. Written as DNA, the CDR3 is TGTGCCAGCTCACCACCGGCAGTAACAGGGGAGCTGTTTTTT.

This clonotype has at least ten counts. The chain recombines TRBV29-1 with TRBJ2-3, with 12 positions matching TRBD2. This CDR3 comprises 14 residues. V shed 5 bases, J shed 2 bases, and the junction held 2 bases outside the gene matches. Germline V CDR1 and CDR2: SQVTM, ANQGSEA. DNA of the CDR3: TGCAGCGTTCGGACTAGCGGGGACACAGATACGCAGTATTTT. Its protein is CSVRTSGDTDTQYF.

The V call is TRBV6-2 or TRBV6-3, the J call TRBJ1-2; D unresolved. Germline CDR1 is MNHEY and CDR2 is SVGEGT. CDR3 length equals 13 residues. V was pared by 5 bases and J by 4 bases, with 11 bases between. This CDR3 reads CASSKPGAYGYTF. The CDR3 bases are TGTGCCAGCAGTAAACCGGGAGCCTATGGCTACACCTTC.

This clonotype was picked up many times. The chain employs TRBV5-1 and TRBJ2-3; D is unresolved. The CDR3 sequence is 16 residues long. The V end was cut by 0 bases, the J end by 4 bases, with 15 bases between. The V gene's germline CDR1 is SGHRS and CDR2 YFSETQ. The CDR3 sequence is CASSLVGQSSSDTQYF. The CDR3 DNA sequence: TGCGCCAGCAGCTTGGTTGGGCAATCCTCTTCAGATACGCAGTATTTT.

This clonotype was seen many times. V and J are TRBV5-1 and TRBJ2-5; D uncertain. This CDR3 region has 12 residues. V was trimmed by 4 bases and J by 1 base, leaving 5 bases between them. Germline loops: CDR1 SGHRS, CDR2 YFSETQ. The DNA for the CDR3 is TGCGCCAGCAGCGCGACCCAAGAGACCCAGTACTTC. Its protein product is CASSATQETQYF.

V is TRBV7-2 and J is TRBJ2-7; 10 bases align to TRBD2. The CDR3 runs to 16 residues. Germline V gene data show CDR1 as SGHTA and CDR2 as FQGNSA. With V trimmed by 1 base and J by 2 bases, 5 bases remained unmatched. The CDR3 DNA reads TGTGCCAGCAGCTTAGGAGGGACTAGCGTTACCTACGAGCAGTACTTC. Residues: CASSLGGTSVTYEQYF. Variable domain in full (rest from reference TRBV7-2 and TRBJ2-7): GAGVSQSPSNKVTEKGKDVELRCDPISGHTALYWYRQSLGQGLEFLIYFQGNSAPDKSGLPSDRFSAERTGGSVSTLTIQRTQQEDSAVYLCASSLGGTSVTYEQYFGPGTRLTVT.

This clonotype was counted only a few times. The CDR3, as DNA: TGTGCCAGCTCAGACACAGGGGGCGAGCAGTACTTC. As protein: CASSDTGGEQYF. This chain connects TRBV18 to TRBJ2-7; 8 bases match TRBD1. Germline CDR1 KGHSH, CDR2 LQKENI. The CDR3 runs 12 residues. V lost 5 bases to trimming and J lost 6 bases; unmatched junction nucleotides: 3.

This clonotype was seen more than once but under ten times. The rearrangement links TRBV7-9 to TRBJ2-2, with D possibly TRBD2 on 6 matching bases. The germline CDR1 and CDR2 sequences are SEHNR and FQNEAQ (reference sequence). Between the trimmed V and J ends, which lost 5 bases and 2 bases, there was a span of 18 bases. CDR3 length: 17 residues. The CDR3 spells CASSIREAGPNTGELFF. As DNA, the CDR3 is TGTGCCAGCAGCATAAGGGAGGCGGGGCCTAACACCGGGGAGCTGTTTTTT.

The table lists this clonotype with many counts. The chain recombines TRBV15 with TRBJ2-1, with TRBD2 as a possible D gene (6 bases). CDR3 length equals 14 residues. CDR1 is LNHNV and CDR2 is YYDKDF in the germline V gene (reference sequence). Trimming left V 1 base short and J 11 bases short, with 15 bases between. The CDR3 here is CATSRAGEGGKQFF. The CDR3 coding sequence is TGTGCCACCAGCAGAGCGGGAGAAGGCGGGAAGCAGTTCTTC.

There are a few counts of this clonotype. This chain uses TRBV4-2 with TRBJ1-3; D is ambiguous. Germline CDR1 LGHNA, CDR2 YNFKEQ. The CDR3 totals 13 residues. Trimming left V 1 base short and J 8 bases short, with 9 bases between. Here the CDR3 DNA reads TGTGCCAGCAGCCAAGGGGGATGGGACACCATATATTTT. This codes for CASSQGGWDTIYF.

This clonotype was observed at least ten times. The chain combines TRBV20-1 with TRBJ1-5, with a tentative D call TRBD1 (6 bases). The CDR3 is 13 amino acids. Germline-derived CDR1 and CDR2 are DFQATT and SNEGSKA (reference sequence). The CDR3 spells CTASQGPDQPQHF. The CDR3 nucleotides are TGCACCGCTAGCCAGGGGCCTGATCAGCCCCAGCATTTT.

V usage is TRBV7-6 and J usage is TRBJ2-5; TRBD2 matches at 12 bases. The CDR3 runs 14 residues. The germline CDR1 and CDR2 sequences are SGHVS and FNYEAQ. The V and J ends lost 0 bases and 12 bases, in that order; junction bases with no gene match: 5. The DNA for the CDR3 is TGTGCCAGCAGCTTAGCCATACCTAGCGGGGGGGAGTACTTC. It translates to CASSLAIPSGGEYF.

In this sample, this clonotype turned up a few times. The chain employs TRBV7-2 and TRBJ2-1; D perhaps matches TRBD1 (6 bases). The V end was cut by 3 bases, the J end by 8 bases, with 11 bases between. Germline CDR1 and CDR2: SGHTA and FQGNSA. CDR3 length: 13 residues. CDR3 sequence reads: CASSFGRGDEQFF. CDR3 nucleotide sequence: TGTGCCAGCAGCTTTGGCAGGGGAGATGAGCAGTTCTTC.

This clonotype has a handful of counts. The chain carries TRBV27 and TRBJ2-7; TRBD1 aligns across 9 bases. Trimming cost V 6 bases and J 5 bases; bases outside gene matches: 5. The CDR3 runs to 13 residues. CDR1 and CDR2 (germline): MNHEY, SMNVEV (reference sequence). CDR3 amino acids: CASRKQGANEQYF. In nucleotides, the CDR3 is TGTGCCAGCAGAAAACAGGGGGCGAACGAGCAGTACTTC.

This clonotype was seen repeatedly, ten times or more. V and J are TRBV4-1 and TRBJ1-5; D gene unclear. The CDR3 is 17 amino acids. In germline, CDR1 is MGHRA, CDR2 YSYEKL. V was cut by 0 bases and J by 5 bases, with 17 bases left in between. The CDR3 is CASSQDLGEVWHQPQHF. The CDR3 DNA sequence: TGCGCCAGCAGCCAAGATCTAGGTGAGGTGTGGCATCAGCCCCAGCATTTT.

This clonotype was seen once. The chain joins TRBV28 to TRBJ1-2, with TRBD1 matching over 9 bases. The CDR3 has 15 residues. J lost 6 bases, V lost 5 bases, and 10 bases had no gene match. Germline V gene lookup returns CDR1 MDHEN and CDR2 SYDVKM. The CDR3 nucleotides are TGTGCCAGCAGTCCCCCGGGACAGGGATTCAATGGCTACACCTTC. Its protein product is CASSPPGQGFNGYTF.

Note on this clonotype: A read error is possible here, since a much larger clone lies one base away. For the CDR3, the DNA is TGTGCCAGCAGGAGGGGATTCGGCTATGGCTACAACTTC. It is translated as CASRRGFGYGYNF. This chain joins TRBV6-5 and TRBJ1-2, with TRBD1 as a possible D gene (5 bases). Germline V gene sequence: CDR1 MNHEY, CDR2 SVGAGI. The CDR3 has 13 residues.

This clonotype has only a few counts. This chain links TRBV12-3 or TRBV12-4 with TRBJ1-1; D perhaps matches TRBD1 (6 bases). The CDR3 is 13 amino acids. The ends were cut back, 2 bases at V and 7 bases at J, with 11 bases in the middle. The CDR3 bases are TGTGCCAGCAGTTTAACACCCAGGGGTGAAGCTTTCTTT. This codes for CASSLTPRGEAFF.